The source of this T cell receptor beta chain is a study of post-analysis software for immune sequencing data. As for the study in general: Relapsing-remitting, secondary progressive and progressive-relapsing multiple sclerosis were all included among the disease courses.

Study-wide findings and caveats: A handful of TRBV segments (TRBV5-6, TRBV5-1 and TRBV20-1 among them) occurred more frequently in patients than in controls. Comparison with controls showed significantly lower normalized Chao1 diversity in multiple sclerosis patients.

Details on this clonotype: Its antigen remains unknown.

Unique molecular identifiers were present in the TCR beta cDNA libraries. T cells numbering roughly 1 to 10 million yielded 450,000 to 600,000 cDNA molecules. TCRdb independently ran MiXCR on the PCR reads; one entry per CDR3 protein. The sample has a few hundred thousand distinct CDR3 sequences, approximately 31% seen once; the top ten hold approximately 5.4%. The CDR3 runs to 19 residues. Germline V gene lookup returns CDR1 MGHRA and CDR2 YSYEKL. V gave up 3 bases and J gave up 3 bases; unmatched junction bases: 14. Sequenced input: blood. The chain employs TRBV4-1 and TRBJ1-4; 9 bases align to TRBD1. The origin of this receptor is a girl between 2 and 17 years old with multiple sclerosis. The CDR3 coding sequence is TGCGCCAGCAGCCATGGAACCCCGGGACAGGGTGGCCCTAATGAAAAACTGTTTTTT. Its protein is CASSHGTPGQGGPNEKLFF.